This T cell receptor beta chain was documented in a study of OX40 agonist ivuxolimab in advanced cancers. A note on the overall study: Ivuxolimab was an agonistic, fully human IgG2 monoclonal antibody directed against OX40 (CD134), a costimulatory receptor. Intravenous ivuxolimab was administered to patients every 2 weeks at six dose levels: 0.01, 0.1, 0.3, 1.5, 3 and 10 mg/kg. Of the approximately 50 dose-escalation patients, hepatocellular carcinoma was present in about 20, melanoma in around 15, renal cell carcinoma in 9 and head and neck cancer in 9. In the dose-escalation cohort, approximately 80% of patients were male, and the mean age was approximately 60 years with a range of roughly 23 to 79. Prior anti-PD-1, anti-PD-L1 or anti-CTLA-4 therapy was permitted, and checkpoint inhibitors had been received by less than 45% of dose-escalation patients. Partial responses were achieved by three dose-escalation patients, of whom one had hepatocellular carcinoma and two had cutaneous melanoma. Peripheral TCRbeta sequencing aimed to test whether ivuxolimab altered TCR sequence diversity and caused clonal T-cell expansion. The paper reports the monotherapy dose-escalation portion (N ≈ 50 patients) of the phase I ivuxolimab trial.

For this clone: Its recognized antigen is unknown. No base qualities exist here, and no much larger clone lies one base off it.

On the study overall, not on this receptor specifically: On average, CD8+ T cells showed more expanded clones than CD4+ T cells after ivuxolimab. Partial responders in the 0.1-3.0 mg/kg groups had among the lowest normalized peripheral clonal expansion, especially among CD8+ T cells. Antigen specificity was not determined for the clonally expanded peripheral T cells. At doses of 0.1 to 3.0 mg/kg, clonal expansion of both CD4+ and CD8+ T cells in blood was seen between baseline and week 6. Low levels of normalized T-cell clonal expansion were also shown by some nonresponding patients.

For sequencing of the TCRbeta CDR3 region, genomic DNA was extracted from the sorted cells. TCRbeta CDR3 regions were sequenced using the immunoSEQ Assay. Drawn from immuneACCESS, this table holds only the in-frame rearrangements with V and J called that TCRdb kept. Clones are partly lost; checked studies trace under half to an unresolved V gene and leave the rest unexplained. A total of 79,000 or so clones appear in this sample, over 75% of them only once. 0.61% of the sample is taken by the ten largest. CDR1 and CDR2, looked up from the germline V gene, are MNHNS and SASEGT. The CDR3 numbers 16 residues from cysteine through phenylalanine. Of the read, only the CDR3 DNA is kept; its 48 bases are in frame from base 1. Trimming at the junction amounts to 2 bases on V and 1 base on J, and the germline ends lie 12 bases apart. Patients with autoimmune disease history or receiving systemic immunosuppression were excluded from the trial. In every dose cohort, peripheral blood was drawn for TCR sequencing at baseline, cycle 4 day 1, and cycle 7 day 1. The samples were taken from a phase I, first-in-human, multicenter, open-label dose-escalation trial of ivuxolimab. Adults with locally advanced or metastatic melanoma, renal cell, hepatocellular, or head and neck squamous cell carcinoma were enrolled in the trial. Before TCR sequencing, CD4+ T cells and CD8+ T cells from peripheral blood were sorted into separate populations.

The sequences come from CD4+ or CD8+ T cells sorted from blood, collected in a trial of the OX40 agonist ivuxolimab. This sequence uses TRBV6-1 and TRBJ1-3; TRBD1 is a possible D gene, resting on 6 matching bases. The TCR originated in an adult with an advanced solid tumor such as melanoma, head and neck, liver or kidney cancer. The DNA reads as follows: TGTGCCAGCAGTGAATTTCAGGGGTCTTCTGGAAACACCATATATTTT. Translated, it reads CASSEFQGSSGNTIYF.